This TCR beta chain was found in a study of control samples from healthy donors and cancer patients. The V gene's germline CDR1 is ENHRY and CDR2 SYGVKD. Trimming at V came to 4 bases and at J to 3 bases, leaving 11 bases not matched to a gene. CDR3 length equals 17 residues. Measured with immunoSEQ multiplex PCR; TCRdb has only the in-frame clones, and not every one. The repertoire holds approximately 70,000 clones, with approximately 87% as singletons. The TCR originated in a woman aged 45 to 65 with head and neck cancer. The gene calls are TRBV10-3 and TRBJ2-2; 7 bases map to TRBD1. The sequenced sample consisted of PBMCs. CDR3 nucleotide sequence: TGTGCCATCAGTGGGATGAGGGGGCGCGTGGACACCGGGGAGCTGTTTTTT. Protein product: CAISGMRGRVDTGELFF.